A selection of T cell receptor beta chains follows, all from one sample in a study of Ad26.COV2.S vaccination and SARS-CoV-2 variants. Here immunoSEQ multiplex PCR was the method, and the copy in TCRdb shows in-frame clones only, minus some. The sample lists 450,000 to 550,000 clones, approximately 92% seen once, with approximately 2.5% in the top ten. Here the sequenced sample was peripheral blood, taken in a trial of Ad26.COV2.S vaccine versus placebo. These receptors all stem from a person between 18 and 59 years old who received the Ad26.COV2.S COVID-19 vaccine or a placebo. CDR3s include the opening cysteine and the closing phenylalanine or tryptophan. The D gene is left open where the match is weak. Not every row has a clone size; where given, it reads once, few, many or a size class.

V: TRBV28; size: -; D: -; J: TRBJ2-7; DNA: TGTGCCAGCAGTTTATCCGGGACTGCTTTCTACGAGCAGTACTTC; CDR3: CASSLSGTAFYEQYF
V: TRBV7-8; size: -; D: -; J: TRBJ2-5; DNA: TGTGCCAGCAGCTTAGCCGGCGGAGAGACCCAGTACTTC; CDR3: CASSLAGGETQYF
V: TRBV18; size: -; D: TRBD1; J: TRBJ1-4; DNA: TGTGCCAGCTCACCTGACAGGGTTGAAAAACTGTTTTTT; CDR3: CASSPDRVEKLFF
V: TRBV7-9; size: few; D: TRBD1; J: TRBJ2-6; DNA: TGTGCCAGCAGATCTAACAGGGGGCGCGGGGCCAACGTCCTGACTTTC; CDR3: CASRSNRGRGANVLTF
V: TRBV7-2; size: -; D: TRBD1; J: TRBJ1-2; DNA: TGTGCCAGCAGATTATCCCGGACAGGAGGGACCTATGGCTACACCTTC; CDR3: CASRLSRTGGTYGYTF
V: TRBV2; size: -; D: -; J: TRBJ2-1; DNA: TGTGCCAGCAGTGAAGACGACTACAATGAGCAGTTCTTC; CDR3: CASSEDDYNEQFF
V: TRBV4-2; size: once; D: TRBD2; J: TRBJ2-3; DNA: TGTGCCAGCAGCCAGGGAGGGAACACAGATACGCAGTATTTT; CDR3: CASSQGGNTDTQYF
V: TRBV2; size: -; D: -; J: TRBJ1-5; DNA: TGTGCCAGCAACCCAAGGGGCAGGGCCTATCAGCCCCAGCATTTT; CDR3: CASNPRGRAYQPQHF
V: TRBV30; size: -; D: TRBD2; J: TRBJ2-3; DNA: TGTGCCTGGAGTGTAAGTCTAGCGGGGGGAGATACGCAGTATTTT; CDR3: CAWSVSLAGGDTQYF
V: TRBV27; size: -; D: -; J: TRBJ2-1; DNA: TGTGCCAGCAGTCACACAGGGTCAGAGCAGTTCTTC; CDR3: CASSHTGSEQFF
V: TRBV5-4; size: once; D: TRBD2; J: TRBJ2-5; DNA: TGTGCCAGCAGCTTGTTTGGAGGACTAGCGGGGGGAGAGACCCAGTACTTC; CDR3: CASSLFGGLAGGETQYF
V: TRBV2; size: -; D: TRBD2; J: TRBJ2-5; DNA: TGTGCCAGCTGTCTAGCGGGGGAGGAGACCCAGTACTTC; CDR3: CASCLAGEETQYF
V: TRBV20-1; size: -; D: -; J: TRBJ2-7; DNA: TGCAGTGCACTCGACTACGAGCAGTACTTC; CDR3: CSALDYEQYF
V: TRBV5-8; size: -; D: -; J: TRBJ2-5; DNA: TGTGCCAGCAGCCCCCTGGGGACCGTAAAAGAGACCCAGTACTTC; CDR3: CASSPLGTVKETQYF
V: TRBV5-1; size: -; D: -; J: TRBJ1-1; DNA: TGCGCCAGCAACCAACAACCGAACACTGAAGCTTTCTTT; CDR3: CASNQQPNTEAFF
V: TRBV7-9; size: -; D: -; J: TRBJ2-1; DNA: TGTGCCAGCAGCTTTATGCACAATGAGCAGTTCTTC; CDR3: CASSFMHNEQFF
V: TRBV4-1; size: -; D: -; J: TRBJ2-6; DNA: TGCGCCAGCAGCCAAGATAGGAGGGGCTCTGGGGCCAACGTCCTGACTTTC; CDR3: CASSQDRRGSGANVLTF
V: TRBV19; size: -; D: -; J: TRBJ1-5; DNA: TGTGCCAGTAGTTCCACCCCCGGAACGTACAATCAGCCCCAGCATTTT; CDR3: CASSSTPGTYNQPQHF
V: TRBV6-2/TRBV6-3; size: -; D: -; J: TRBJ2-1; DNA: TGTGCCAGCAGCAGGGAAAATGAGCAGTTCTTC; CDR3: CASSRENEQFF
V: TRBV7-9; size: -; D: -; J: TRBJ1-1; DNA: TGTGCCAGCAGCTCCCAGGACAGTATGAACACTGAAGCTTTCTTT; CDR3: CASSSQDSMNTEAFF
V: TRBV5-1; size: -; D: -; J: TRBJ2-1; DNA: TGCGCCAGCAGCTTGGTTCTAATTGGGAATGAGCAGTTCTTC; CDR3: CASSLVLIGNEQFF
V: TRBV29-1; size: -; D: TRBD1; J: TRBJ1-3; DNA: TGCAGCGTGAAGGGACAGTACTCTGGAAACACCATATATTTT; CDR3: CSVKGQYSGNTIYF
V: TRBV19; size: -; D: TRBD2; J: TRBJ2-1; DNA: TGTGCCAGTAGTACCCATAAGCCGGGGGGTGAGCAGTTCTTC; CDR3: CASSTHKPGGEQFF
V: TRBV7-3; size: -; D: -; J: TRBJ2-2; DNA: TGTGCCAGCAGCTCCGGAGGGGCGCCCACCGGGGAGCTGTTTTTT; CDR3: CASSSGGAPTGELFF
V: TRBV19; size: -; D: -; J: TRBJ1-5; DNA: TGTGCCAGTAGTATAGAGGGGGTAATGGAGACAAGCATCGATCAGCCCCAGCATTTT; CDR3: CASSIEGVMETSIDQPQHF
V: TRBV4-1; size: few; D: -; J: TRBJ2-1; DNA: TGCGCCAGCAGCCAAGTTAAGGGCGGGTCGACCTACAATGAGCAGTTCTTC; CDR3: CASSQVKGGSTYNEQFF
V: TRBV6-2/TRBV6-3; size: -; D: TRBD2; J: TRBJ2-1; DNA: TGTGCCAGCAGTTACACTAGCGGGAGAGTAAGAAATGAGCAGTTCTTC; CDR3: CASSYTSGRVRNEQFF
V: TRBV6-5; size: once; D: -; J: TRBJ1-6; DNA: TGTGCCAGCAGTTACTATCAGGGAAGTCGCTCACCCCTCCACTTT; CDR3: CASSYYQGSRSPLHF
V: TRBV5-1; size: -; D: -; J: TRBJ1-1; DNA: TGCGCCAGCAGCCCTTTTCAGGGGACCACCGAAGCTTTCTTT; CDR3: CASSPFQGTTEAFF
V: TRBV11-3; size: -; D: -; J: TRBJ2-1; DNA: TGTGCCAGCAGCCCACACCCGTCCGGGGTGCAGTTCTTC; CDR3: CASSPHPSGVQFF
V: TRBV25-1; size: once; D: TRBD1; J: TRBJ1-5; DNA: TGTGCCAGCAGTGAATCGGGGACAGGGGTTCATCAGCCCCAGCATTTT; CDR3: CASSESGTGVHQPQHF
V: TRBV13; size: -; D: -; J: TRBJ1-2; DNA: TGTGCCAGCAGCCCAGGCGGGGAAGCTAACTATGGCTACACCTTC; CDR3: CASSPGGEANYGYTF
V: TRBV9; size: once; D: -; J: TRBJ1-3; DNA: TGTGCCAGCAGGCGATCAGGGTCTGGAAACACCATATATTTT; CDR3: CASRRSGSGNTIYF
V: TRBV7-2; size: -; D: -; J: TRBJ1-3; DNA: TGTGCCAGCAGCTTAGCCGGGGGTTGGGCCTCTGGAAACACCATATATTTT; CDR3: CASSLAGGWASGNTIYF
V: TRBV20-1; size: -; D: -; J: TRBJ2-5; DNA: TGCAGTGCTAGTTTGGGACTCCAAGAGACCCAGTACTTC; CDR3: CSASLGLQETQYF
V: TRBV29-1; size: -; D: TRBD2; J: TRBJ2-5; DNA: TGCAGCGTTGTGGACCAAATGAGCGGGGAGGCCCAGTACTTC; CDR3: CSVVDQMSGEAQYF
V: TRBV16; size: -; D: TRBD1; J: TRBJ1-1; DNA: TGTGCCAACAACAGGGGACAGGGGGCGGTGGACACTGAAGCTTTCTTT; CDR3: CANNRGQGAVDTEAFF
V: TRBV5-4; size: -; D: -; J: TRBJ2-3; DNA: TGTGCCAGCAGCCTCGGACAGCCAGATACGCAGTATTTT; CDR3: CASSLGQPDTQYF
V: TRBV4-1; size: -; D: -; J: TRBJ1-1; DNA: TGCGCCAGCAGCTCCGCGAGGAACACTGAAGCTTTCTTT; CDR3: CASSSARNTEAFF
V: TRBV6-5; size: -; D: -; J: TRBJ1-3; DNA: TGTGCCAGCATTAAGGACTCTTCTGGAAACACCATATATTTT; CDR3: CASIKDSSGNTIYF
V: TRBV28; size: -; D: TRBD2; J: TRBJ2-2; DNA: TGTGCCAGCACCTCGGGACTAGCGGGAGAGGAGCTCACCGGGGAGCTGTTTTTT; CDR3: CASTSGLAGEELTGELFF
V: TRBV28; size: once; D: -; J: TRBJ2-7; DNA: TGTGCCAGCAGGCCCAGGGGGGGGTCCTACGAGCAGTACTTC; CDR3: CASRPRGGSYEQYF
V: TRBV2; size: -; D: TRBD1; J: TRBJ1-2; DNA: TGTGCCAGCGGGGGGGACAGGGGCGGCTACACCTTC; CDR3: CASGGDRGGYTF
V: TRBV4-3; size: -; D: -; J: TRBJ1-6; DNA: TGCGCCAGCAGCCAAGATTGGCAGGGACATTCACCCCTCCACTTT; CDR3: CASSQDWQGHSPLHF
V: TRBV13; size: -; D: TRBD2; J: TRBJ2-1; DNA: TGTGCCAGCAGTTTTAGCGGGGTTTACAATGAGCAGTTCTTC; CDR3: CASSFSGVYNEQFF
V: TRBV5-6; size: -; D: -; J: TRBJ2-3; DNA: TGTGCCAGCAGCTTGGACAGCGTTCCAGATACGCAGTATTTT; CDR3: CASSLDSVPDTQYF
V: TRBV18; size: -; D: TRBD2; J: TRBJ2-5; DNA: TGTGCCAGCTCGGGACTAGCGGACGCAGGGACCCAGTACTTC; CDR3: CASSGLADAGTQYF
V: TRBV18; size: -; D: TRBD2; J: TRBJ2-1; DNA: TGTGCCAGCTCACCACCGTACGCGGGAGGGTACGGCAATGAGCAGTTCTTC; CDR3: CASSPPYAGGYGNEQFF
V: TRBV28; size: -; D: TRBD1; J: TRBJ2-7; DNA: TGTGCCAGCAGTTTATCTGGACAGGGGGGCTCGGGGGAGCAGTACTTC; CDR3: CASSLSGQGGSGEQYF
V: TRBV12-3/TRBV12-4; size: -; D: -; J: TRBJ1-2; DNA: TGTGCCAGCAGTTTATTCTCTGAGGCGAGCTACACCTTC; CDR3: CASSLFSEASYTF